The rows below give T cell receptor beta chains drawn from one sample of a study of T cell repertoires in aging, cancer and after chemotherapy. In TCRdb, the multiplex PCR reads were re-called with MiXCR into one record per CDR3 protein. The sample carries 1,500 to 2,000 distinct CDR3 sequences, under 60% recorded once. Sequencing was performed on blood. These receptors were taken from a human donor with a solid tumor. The CDR3 runs from the conserved cysteine through the conserved F or W. Fields, in order: clone size, D gene, V gene, J gene, CDR3 length, CDR3 DNA, CDR3 protein. The D gene is left open where the match is weak. Some rows have no size entry. The others give once, few or many, or a class for an expanded clone.

.	TRBD1	TRBV20-1	TRBJ1-5	12	TGCAGTGCTGGGACAGGGGATCAGCCCCAGCATTTT	CSAGTGDQPQHF
.	.	TRBV4-2	TRBJ2-1	13	TGTGCCAGCAGCCCGGACAGAGACAATGAGCAGTTCTTC	CASSPDRDNEQFF
.	.	TRBV19	TRBJ2-7	14	TGTGCCAGTAGTATAGCTGGGGTATCCTACGAGCAGTACTTC	CASSIAGVSYEQYF
.	.	TRBV20-1	TRBJ2-3	13	TGCAGTGCTAGTGGGAATTGGACAGATACGCAGTATTTT	CSASGNWTDTQYF
few	.	TRBV12-3/TRBV12-4	TRBJ2-1	13	TGTGCCAGCAGTATGCCGGAGGGAGAAGAGCAGTTCTTC	CASSMPEGEEQFF
few	.	TRBV20-1	TRBJ2-7	14	TGCAGTGCTAGAATGGAGGCACCTCCCTACGAGCAGTACTTC	CSARMEAPPYEQYF
.	.	TRBV6-1	TRBJ1-5	14	TGTGCCAGCAGTGAAGCAGGGGGTTTTCAGCCCCAGCATTTT	CASSEAGGFQPQHF
few	.	TRBV7-2	TRBJ1-2	15	TGTGCCAGCAGCTTAGCCAGGGATTACTCCTATGGCTACACCTTC	CASSLARDYSYGYTF
.	TRBD2	TRBV5-6	TRBJ2-5	16	TGTGCCAGCAGTCTCGTGGCTAGCGGGAATCAAGAGACCCAGTACTTC	CASSLVASGNQETQYF
.	TRBD1	TRBV6-1	TRBJ1-5	14	TGTGCCAGCAGTGAAACAGGGGAAAATCAGCCCCAGCATTTT	CASSETGENQPQHF
few	.	TRBV7-9	TRBJ2-7	16	TGTGCCAGCAGCCCCTACGCCGGTCACAGAGTTGACGAGCAGTACTTC	CASSPYAGHRVDEQYF
.	.	TRBV27	TRBJ1-6	15	TGTGCCAGCAGTTTTGGGGCTGTCTATAATTCACCCCTCCACTTT	CASSFGAVYNSPLHF
.	TRBD1	TRBV27	TRBJ1-1	12	TGTGCCAGCAGGACAGGGACCACTAAAGCTTTCTTT	CASRTGTTKAFF
few	TRBD2	TRBV20-1	TRBJ2-7	14	TGCAGTGCCTTCCGACTAGCGGGTGGATACGAGCAGTACTTC	CSAFRLAGGYEQYF
.	.	TRBV19	TRBJ1-5	15	TGTGCCAGTAGTACCCACGGGGGTAGCAATCAGCCCCAGCATTTT	CASSTHGGSNQPQHF
few	.	TRBV19	TRBJ2-7	12	TGTGCCAGTAGTCCACAGGGATACGAGCAGTACTTC	CASSPQGYEQYF
.	TRBD1	TRBV12-3/TRBV12-4	TRBJ1-1	17	TGTGCCAGCAGTCGATGGGGAACACAGGGGATGAACACTGAAGCTTTCTTT	CASSRWGTQGMNTEAFF
.	TRBD1	TRBV20-1	TRBJ2-7	15	TGCAGTGCTATGGCTGTGGGGACAGGTTCCTACGAGCAGTACTTC	CSAMAVGTGSYEQYF
.	TRBD1	TRBV6-5	TRBJ2-5	14	TGTGCCAGCATTTACTCACAGGGGGGTGAGACCCAGTACTTC	CASIYSQGGETQYF
.	.	TRBV18	TRBJ1-5	13	TGTGCCAGCTCAGTGGAGCAAGATCAGCCCCAGCATTTT	CASSVEQDQPQHF
few	.	TRBV11-2	TRBJ2-7	13	TGTGCCAGCAGCTTAGGACGGGACTACGAGCAGTACTTC	CASSLGRDYEQYF
few	.	TRBV19	TRBJ1-5	14	TGTGCCAGTAGTTCCGACAGTCGCAATCAGCCCCAGCATTTT	CASSSDSRNQPQHF
.	.	TRBV4-2	TRBJ2-6	16	TGTGCCAGCAGCCAGAATACAGGAGCTGGGGCCAACGTCCTGACTTTC	CASSQNTGAGANVLTF
.	.	TRBV12-3/TRBV12-4	TRBJ2-7	13	TGTGCCAGCAGTTTAGGGCTGAACTACGAGCAGTACTTC	CASSLGLNYEQYF
.	TRBD1	TRBV7-2	TRBJ1-5	14	TGTGCCAGCAGCTTGGACAGGGTGAGGCAGCCCCAGCATTTT	CASSLDRVRQPQHF
few	.	TRBV7-9	TRBJ1-1	14	TGTGCCAGCAGCTCCCTGGGGGGTAGCACTGAAGCTTTCTTT	CASSSLGGSTEAFF
.	.	TRBV20-1	TRBJ2-1	18	TGCAGTGCTAGAGATCTAAGGCTAAGCTACAACTCCTACAATGAGCAGTTCTTC	CSARDLRLSYNSYNEQFF
.	TRBD2	TRBV20-1	TRBJ2-1	15	TGCAGTGCACGGCCCACGGGAGGGAACTACAATGAGCAGTTCTTC	CSARPTGGNYNEQFF
.	.	TRBV7-2	TRBJ2-7	15	TGTGCCAGCAGCTTAGGAGATGTGGGACTCTACGAGCAGTACTTC	CASSLGDVGLYEQYF
.	TRBD1	TRBV9	TRBJ1-2	15	TGTGCCAGCAGTGAAACCGGGACAGGGAACTATGGCTACACCTTC	CASSETGTGNYGYTF
.	.	TRBV7-9	TRBJ2-1	15	TGTGCCAGCAGCTTACTCAGAAGCTCCTACAATGAGCAGTTCTTC	CASSLLRSSYNEQFF
.	TRBD1	TRBV30	TRBJ1-2	15	TGTGCCTGGATCCCGGAGGGGGCACCCTTCTATGGCTACACCTTC	CAWIPEGAPFYGYTF
.	.	TRBV19	TRBJ1-1	18	TGTGCCAGTAGTTCCCACTTAAACCGTCCGACAGCGAACACTGAAGCTTTCTTT	CASSSHLNRPTANTEAFF
.	TRBD1	TRBV6-1	TRBJ2-7	15	TGTGCCAGCAGTTACTGGACAGGGGAAGGGGACGAGCAGTACTTC	CASSYWTGEGDEQYF
.	.	TRBV12-3/TRBV12-4	TRBJ2-1	13	TGTGCCAGCAGTATGTCGGAGGGAGAAGAGCAGTTCTTC	CASSMSEGEEQFF
.	TRBD2	TRBV20-1	TRBJ2-7	18	TGCAGTGCTGACATTCCGGGACTAGCGGTGAGATACTCCTACGAGCAGTACTTC	CSADIPGLAVRYSYEQYF